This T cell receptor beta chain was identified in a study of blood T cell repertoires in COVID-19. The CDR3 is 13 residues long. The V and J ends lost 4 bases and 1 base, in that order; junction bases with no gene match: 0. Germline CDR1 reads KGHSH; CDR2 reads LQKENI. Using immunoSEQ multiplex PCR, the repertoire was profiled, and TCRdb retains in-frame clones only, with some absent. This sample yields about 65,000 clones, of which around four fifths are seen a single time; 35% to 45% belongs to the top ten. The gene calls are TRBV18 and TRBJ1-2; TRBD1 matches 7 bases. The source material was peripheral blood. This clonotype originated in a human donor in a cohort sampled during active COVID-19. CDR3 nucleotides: TGTGCCAGCTCACGGGACAGTAACTATGGCTACACCTTC. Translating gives CASSRDSNYGYTF.